This entry is about one T cell receptor beta chain. In the authors' workflow: Quantification of nucleated cells was approximated via reference gene primer amplification. Clones were sequenced by immunoSEQ multiplex PCR, and TCRdb holds only the in-frame ones, with some missing. V, J and clone size were drawn from that table, and D and trimming were deduced from the DNA. In the table there are tens of thousands of clones, approximately 85% of which are singletons. This sample was included in a study of blood T cell repertoires in COVID-19. Turning to the study itself: The United States, Italy and Spain provided the acute and convalescent COVID-19 samples. Nucleic acid was either cDNA or gDNA, and it came from T cells, B-cell-depleted T cells, or PBMCs.

This clonotype was obtained from a human donor in a cohort sampled during active COVID-19. The sequenced sample consisted of peripheral blood.

The CDR3 DNA reads TGCGCCAGCAGCCAAGATCCAGGGGTAGATACGCAGTATTTT. This gives the protein CASSQDPGVDTQYF. The chain recombines TRBV4-1 with TRBJ2-3, with TRBD1 as a possible D gene (6 bases). CDR3 length: 14 amino acids. V was clipped by 0 bases and J by 5 bases, with 9 bases between them. Per the germline V gene, CDR1 is MGHRA and CDR2 is YSYEKL.